The T cell receptor beta chain under discussion was sequenced for a study of blood T cell repertoires in COVID-19. Germline V gene lookup returns CDR1 SNHLY and CDR2 FYNNEI. The V gene lost 7 bases and the J gene lost 4 bases, with 19 bases spanning the gap. The CDR3 covers 15 residues. Clones were sequenced by immunoSEQ multiplex PCR, and TCRdb holds only the in-frame ones, with some missing. The sample shows 270,000 or so clones, 70% to 90% of them seen only once. The source material was PBMCs or T cells enriched from blood (not recorded which). The TCR comes from a woman aged 50 to 65 who had been exposed to COVID-19. The chain is built from TRBV2 and TRBJ2-5, with a weak D call TRBD2 (6 bases). The DNA for the CDR3 is TGTGCCAGCAAGTTGGGGAGGTTTCCGACAGAGACCCAGTACTTC. This translates into CASKLGRFPTETQYF.